Listed below are T cell receptor beta chains from one sample, sequenced in a study of cytomegalovirus exposure and HLA in healthy donors. Some clones are missing from TCRdb's copy, which holds only in-frame ones; the method was immunoSEQ multiplex PCR. In the table there are about 150,000 clones, 70% of which are singletons. Sequencing was done on a sample of PBMCs. The source of these receptors is a woman aged 55-69 years in good health and CMV-seropositive. CDR3s include the opening cysteine and the closing phenylalanine or tryptophan. Each record gives: clone size, J gene, D gene, V gene, CDR3 protein, CDR3 DNA. D genes are given only for firm matches. The size entry is marked missing in some rows and otherwise reads once, few, many or a size class.

clone size: .; J gene: TRBJ1-2; D gene: .; V gene: TRBV6-6; CDR3 protein: CASSYVSDYGYTF; CDR3 DNA: TGTGCCAGCAGTTACGTGTCGGACTATGGCTACACCTTC
clone size: .; J gene: TRBJ2-7; D gene: TRBD2; V gene: TRBV6-6; CDR3 protein: CASSYRTSGDEQYF; CDR3 DNA: TGTGCCAGCAGTTACAGGACTAGCGGAGACGAGCAGTACTTC
clone size: .; J gene: TRBJ2-6; D gene: TRBD1; V gene: TRBV7-2; CDR3 protein: CASSTGQGNILTF; CDR3 DNA: TGTGCCAGCAGCACGGGACAGGGGAATATCCTGACTTTC
clone size: .; J gene: TRBJ2-7; D gene: TRBD2; V gene: TRBV30; CDR3 protein: CAWSVLAGGSNYEQYF; CDR3 DNA: TGTGCCTGGAGTGTGCTAGCGGGAGGCTCAAACTACGAGCAGTACTTC
clone size: .; J gene: TRBJ1-2; D gene: TRBD1; V gene: TRBV6-6; CDR3 protein: CASSPDRTALNYGYTF; CDR3 DNA: TGTGCCAGCAGCCCGGACAGGACCGCGCTAAACTATGGCTACACCTTC
clone size: .; J gene: TRBJ1-1; D gene: TRBD1; V gene: TRBV5-1; CDR3 protein: CASKGQGNTEAFF; CDR3 DNA: TGCGCCAGCAAGGGACAGGGGAACACTGAAGCTTTCTTT
clone size: .; J gene: TRBJ2-3; D gene: TRBD1; V gene: TRBV5-1; CDR3 protein: CASSGQGFETDTQYF; CDR3 DNA: TGCGCCAGCAGTGGACAGGGGTTCGAAACAGATACGCAGTATTTT
clone size: .; J gene: TRBJ1-4; D gene: TRBD1; V gene: TRBV29-1; CDR3 protein: CSAELGDSREKLFF; CDR3 DNA: TGCAGCGCCGAGCTAGGGGACAGTCGAGAAAAACTGTTTTTT
clone size: .; J gene: TRBJ2-7; D gene: .; V gene: TRBV2; CDR3 protein: CASSLTTAPQYF; CDR3 DNA: TGTGCCAGCAGTCTAACGACTGCTCCTCAGTACTTC
clone size: few; J gene: TRBJ1-1; D gene: .; V gene: TRBV5-1; CDR3 protein: CASSLASESWVRGTEAFF; CDR3 DNA: TGCGCCAGCAGCTTGGCATCGGAGAGTTGGGTCCGGGGGACTGAAGCTTTCTTT
clone size: .; J gene: TRBJ2-7; D gene: TRBD2; V gene: TRBV19; CDR3 protein: CASSIGGSRNEQYF; CDR3 DNA: TGTGCCAGTAGTATAGGCGGGAGCAGGAACGAGCAGTACTTC
clone size: .; J gene: TRBJ1-3; D gene: .; V gene: TRBV9; CDR3 protein: CASSVDWGDSGNTIYF; CDR3 DNA: TGTGCCAGCAGCGTAGATTGGGGAGACTCTGGAAACACCATATATTTT
clone size: .; J gene: TRBJ2-7; D gene: TRBD1; V gene: TRBV7-3; CDR3 protein: CASSFNPGGRGEQYF; CDR3 DNA: TGTGCCAGCAGTTTTAACCCAGGGGGCCGGGGCGAGCAGTACTTC
clone size: few; J gene: TRBJ1-1; D gene: TRBD1; V gene: TRBV5-8; CDR3 protein: CASSLTGGLNTEAFF; CDR3 DNA: TGTGCCAGCAGCTTGACAGGGGGTCTGAACACTGAAGCTTTCTTT
clone size: .; J gene: TRBJ1-1; D gene: .; V gene: TRBV19; CDR3 protein: CASSIDPPGRTEAFF; CDR3 DNA: TGTGCCAGTAGTATAGATCCCCCAGGGAGGACTGAAGCTTTCTTT
clone size: .; J gene: TRBJ2-7; D gene: TRBD1; V gene: TRBV30; CDR3 protein: CAWRGGTGKTYEQYF; CDR3 DNA: TGTGCCTGGAGGGGAGGGACAGGGAAGACCTACGAGCAGTACTTC
clone size: few; J gene: TRBJ1-4; D gene: TRBD1; V gene: TRBV5-4; CDR3 protein: CASSPNPGTEGEKLFF; CDR3 DNA: TGTGCCAGCAGCCCGAACCCCGGGACAGAGGGTGAAAAACTGTTTTTT
clone size: .; J gene: TRBJ2-4; D gene: .; V gene: TRBV7-2; CDR3 protein: CASSANLNIQYF; CDR3 DNA: TGTGCCAGCAGCGCAAACTTAAACATTCAGTACTTC
clone size: .; J gene: TRBJ2-3; D gene: .; V gene: TRBV29-1; CDR3 protein: CSVVRAGGTDTQYF; CDR3 DNA: TGCAGCGTTGTTAGGGCGGGTGGCACAGATACGCAGTATTTT
clone size: .; J gene: TRBJ1-2; D gene: .; V gene: TRBV5-1; CDR3 protein: CASSDRDRPGGYGYTF; CDR3 DNA: TGCGCCAGCAGCGACCGGGACCGACCGGGGGGCTATGGCTACACCTTC
clone size: .; J gene: TRBJ2-5; D gene: TRBD2; V gene: TRBV5-1; CDR3 protein: CASSSLGASGTETQYF; CDR3 DNA: TGCGCCAGCAGCTCACTAGGGGCTAGCGGGACAGAGACCCAGTACTTC
clone size: .; J gene: TRBJ2-5; D gene: TRBD2; V gene: TRBV14; CDR3 protein: CASSHLPGRLAEGKTQYF; CDR3 DNA: TGTGCCAGCAGCCACCTCCCGGGAAGACTAGCGGAGGGGAAGACCCAGTACTTC
clone size: once; J gene: TRBJ2-1; D gene: TRBD2; V gene: TRBV4-1; CDR3 protein: CASSQDGDYSSYNEQFF; CDR3 DNA: TGCGCCAGCAGCCAAGACGGGGACTACAGCTCCTACAATGAGCAGTTCTTC
clone size: few; J gene: TRBJ2-6; D gene: .; V gene: TRBV10-3; CDR3 protein: CAISEQLSGANVLTF; CDR3 DNA: TGTGCCATCAGCGAACAGTTATCTGGGGCCAACGTCCTGACTTTC
clone size: .; J gene: TRBJ2-7; D gene: TRBD2; V gene: TRBV5-6; CDR3 protein: CASSASWTSGRSSYEQYF; CDR3 DNA: TGTGCCAGCAGCGCCTCTTGGACTAGCGGGAGGAGCTCCTACGAGCAGTACTTC
clone size: few; J gene: TRBJ2-7; D gene: .; V gene: TRBV30; CDR3 protein: CARQGKAVHEQYF; CDR3 DNA: TGTGCCCGCCAGGGGAAGGCGGTCCACGAGCAGTACTTC
clone size: .; J gene: TRBJ1-5; D gene: TRBD1; V gene: TRBV7-8; CDR3 protein: CASSLRQGGNQPQHF; CDR3 DNA: TGTGCCAGCAGCTTAAGACAGGGGGGCAATCAGCCCCAGCATTTT
clone size: .; J gene: TRBJ2-5; D gene: TRBD1; V gene: TRBV27; CDR3 protein: CASSPEVTGGIETQYF; CDR3 DNA: TGTGCCAGCAGTCCAGAAGTCACAGGGGGGATTGAGACCCAGTACTTC
clone size: .; J gene: TRBJ1-4; D gene: TRBD1; V gene: TRBV6-1; CDR3 protein: CASRSGTGGEKLFF; CDR3 DNA: TGTGCCAGCCGCTCCGGGACAGGAGGGGAAAAACTGTTTTTT
clone size: few; J gene: TRBJ1-3; D gene: .; V gene: TRBV11-2; CDR3 protein: CASSLVRENTIYF; CDR3 DNA: TGTGCCAGCAGCTTAGTGCGAGAGAACACCATATATTTT
clone size: .; J gene: TRBJ2-2; D gene: TRBD1; V gene: TRBV5-6; CDR3 protein: CASLGAGGNTGELFF; CDR3 DNA: TGTGCCAGCCTGGGGGCAGGGGGGAACACCGGGGAGCTGTTTTTT
clone size: .; J gene: TRBJ2-7; D gene: TRBD1; V gene: TRBV10-1; CDR3 protein: CASSPTGQTYEQYF; CDR3 DNA: TGCGCCAGCAGTCCTACGGGACAGACCTACGAGCAGTACTTC
clone size: .; J gene: TRBJ1-6; D gene: TRBD1; V gene: TRBV6-1; CDR3 protein: CASSAPGQGFAYNSPLHF; CDR3 DNA: TGTGCCAGCAGTGCCCCGGGACAGGGGTTCGCCTATAATTCACCCCTCCACTTT
clone size: few; J gene: TRBJ2-4; D gene: .; V gene: TRBV7-9; CDR3 protein: CASSQQQTAKNIQYF; CDR3 DNA: TGTGCCAGCAGCCAACAACAGACAGCCAAAAACATTCAGTACTTC
clone size: .; J gene: TRBJ1-3; D gene: .; V gene: TRBV5-1; CDR3 protein: CASSPGDSGNTIYF; CDR3 DNA: TGCGCCAGCAGCCCCGGGGACTCTGGAAACACCATATATTTT
clone size: once; J gene: TRBJ2-3; D gene: TRBD1; V gene: TRBV28; CDR3 protein: CASSKGTGGDTQYF; CDR3 DNA: TGTGCCAGCAGTAAGGGGACAGGGGGAGATACGCAGTATTTT
clone size: .; J gene: TRBJ2-7; D gene: TRBD2; V gene: TRBV27; CDR3 protein: CASSLSSGSYHEQYF; CDR3 DNA: TGTGCCAGCAGTTTGTCTAGCGGGAGTTACCACGAGCAGTACTTC
clone size: few; J gene: TRBJ1-4; D gene: TRBD1; V gene: TRBV6-6; CDR3 protein: CASSPRQGTNEKLFF; CDR3 DNA: TGTGCCAGCAGTCCAAGACAGGGGACTAATGAAAAACTGTTTTTT
clone size: .; J gene: TRBJ1-1; D gene: .; V gene: TRBV6-5; CDR3 protein: CASRAIMNTEAFF; CDR3 DNA: TGTGCCAGCAGAGCGATAATGAACACTGAAGCTTTCTTT
clone size: .; J gene: TRBJ1-5; D gene: .; V gene: TRBV7-9; CDR3 protein: CASSLLAGEPQHF; CDR3 DNA: TGTGCCAGCAGCTTACTTGCAGGGGAGCCCCAGCATTTT
clone size: .; J gene: TRBJ1-2; D gene: .; V gene: TRBV7-2; CDR3 protein: CASSLLVQGPAYGYTF; CDR3 DNA: TGTGCCAGCAGCTTACTCGTACAGGGACCAGCCTATGGCTACACCTTC
clone size: .; J gene: TRBJ2-3; D gene: .; V gene: TRBV15; CDR3 protein: CATSPQGGTDTQYF; CDR3 DNA: TGTGCCACCAGCCCCCAAGGGGGCACAGATACGCAGTATTTT
clone size: .; J gene: TRBJ2-2; D gene: .; V gene: TRBV18; CDR3 protein: CASSPGHRNTGELFF; CDR3 DNA: TGTGCCAGCTCACCGGGTCACAGAAACACCGGGGAGCTGTTTTTT
clone size: .; J gene: TRBJ2-1; D gene: TRBD2; V gene: TRBV2; CDR3 protein: CASSESLAGAGNEQFF; CDR3 DNA: TGTGCCAGCAGTGAGTCCCTAGCGGGTGCGGGGAATGAGCAGTTCTTC
clone size: .; J gene: TRBJ1-1; D gene: TRBD1; V gene: TRBV7-9; CDR3 protein: CASSLAGTVNTEAFF; CDR3 DNA: TGTGCCAGCAGCTTAGCGGGGACAGTAAACACTGAAGCTTTCTTT
clone size: .; J gene: TRBJ1-5; D gene: TRBD1; V gene: TRBV6-1; CDR3 protein: CASTRDRGTLQPQHF; CDR3 DNA: TGTGCCAGCACCCGGGACAGGGGGACTCTGCAGCCCCAGCATTTT
clone size: .; J gene: TRBJ1-1; D gene: TRBD1; V gene: TRBV5-4; CDR3 protein: CASSAAGTGGGTEAFF; CDR3 DNA: TGTGCCAGCAGCGCGGCGGGAACAGGGGGTGGCACTGAAGCTTTCTTT